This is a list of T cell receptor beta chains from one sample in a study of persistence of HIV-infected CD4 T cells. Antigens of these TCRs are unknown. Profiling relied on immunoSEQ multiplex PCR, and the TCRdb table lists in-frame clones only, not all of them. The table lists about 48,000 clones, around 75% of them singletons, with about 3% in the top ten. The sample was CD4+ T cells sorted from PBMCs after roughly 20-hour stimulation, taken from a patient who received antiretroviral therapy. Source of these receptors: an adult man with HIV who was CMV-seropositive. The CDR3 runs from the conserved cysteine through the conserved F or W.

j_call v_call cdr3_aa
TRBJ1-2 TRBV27 CASSLGGTGNRGYGYTF
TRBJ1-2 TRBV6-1 CASSESDAFGYTF
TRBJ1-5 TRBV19 CASSRGQDSNQPQHF
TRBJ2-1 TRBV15 CATSSGTSGFSYNEQFF
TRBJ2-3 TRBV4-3 CASSGASGPRYF
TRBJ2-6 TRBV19 CASSKDRGRSGANVLTF
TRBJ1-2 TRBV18 CASSPRGDNYGYTF
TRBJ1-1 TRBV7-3 CASSLGGWNTEAFF
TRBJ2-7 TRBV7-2 CASSPRGRPIEQYF
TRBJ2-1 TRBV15 CATSREASSNEQFF
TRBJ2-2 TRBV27 CASRGQGFGTGELFF
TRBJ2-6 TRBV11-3 CASSLEGGSSGANVLTF
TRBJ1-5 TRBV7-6 CASSLAGSGIGGNQPQHF
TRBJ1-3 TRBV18 CASSPPSVNTIYF
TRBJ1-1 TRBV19 CATGTGGRFNTEAFF
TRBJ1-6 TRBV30 CAWKVGGVINSPLHF
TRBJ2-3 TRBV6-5 CASRRGRDTDTQYF
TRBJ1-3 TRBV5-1 CASSLTWTDAGNTIYF
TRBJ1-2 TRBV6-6 CASSTQGANYGYTF
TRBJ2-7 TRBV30 CAWSNGPEGQQYF
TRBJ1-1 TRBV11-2 CASSLRDRVLIGYTEAFF
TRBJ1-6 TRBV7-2 CASSLGDRGMSSYNSPLHF
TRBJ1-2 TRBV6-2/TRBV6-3 CASSSRSPHNYGYTF
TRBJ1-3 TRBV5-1 CASSLESIGNTIYF
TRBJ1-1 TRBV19 CAIRSELNTEAFF
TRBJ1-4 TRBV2 CASSRLDNEKLFF
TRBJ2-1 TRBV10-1 CASSESVAGASNEQFF
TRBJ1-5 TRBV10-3 CAISDPGTSNQPQHF
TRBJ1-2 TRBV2 CASRDLGVNYGYTF
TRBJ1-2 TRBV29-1 CSVGERRSNYGYTF
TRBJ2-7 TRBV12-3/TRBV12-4 CASSRTGAEQYF
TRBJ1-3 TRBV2 CASRLRDGGGNTIYF
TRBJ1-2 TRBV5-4 CASSPFIGQGSPGGYTF
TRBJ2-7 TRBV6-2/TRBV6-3 CASSSGLEFYEQYF
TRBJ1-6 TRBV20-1 CSASKGPGQGQSPLHF
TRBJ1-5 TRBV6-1 CASSDVLREYSNQPQHF
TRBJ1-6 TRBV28 CASTTGGRNSPLHF